This T cell receptor beta chain was recorded in a study of post-analysis software for immune sequencing data. Study context: In terms of disease course, relapsing-remitting, secondary progressive and progressive-relapsing multiple sclerosis were included.

Unique molecular identifiers were present in the TCR beta cDNA libraries. The yield from about 1 to 10 million T cells was around 500,000 cDNA molecules in total. MiXCR was run by TCRdb on the PCR reads, yielding one entry per CDR3 protein. The sample has roughly 570,000 distinct CDR3 sequences, 30% to 40% seen once. General study points: When compared against controls, multiple sclerosis patients showed significantly lower normalized Chao1 diversity. Samples from a shared batch, those prepared together, strongly co-clustered by F measure. Controls showed lower frequencies than patients for a few TRBV segments, and TRBV5-6, TRBV5-1 and TRBV20-1 were among these.

About this clonotype itself: Its matching antigen is unknown.

Germline-derived CDR1 and CDR2 are SNHLY and FYNNEI. Trimming stripped 8 bases from V and 7 bases from J, with 21 bases between. CDR3 length equals 15 residues. The source material was blood. The receptor was isolated from a girl younger than 18 with multiple sclerosis. The chain joins TRBV2 to TRBJ2-1; D is tentatively TRBD1 or TRBD2 (5 bases each). CDR3 DNA sequence: TGTGCCAGCCTCCCCCGGGCTAGCTGGGGGAATGAGCAGTTCTTC. Translation: CASLPRASWGNEQFF.